Sequencing of this T cell receptor (beta chain) was carried out in a study of cytomegalovirus exposure and HLA in healthy donors. The CDR3 is 16 residues long. The germline CDR1 and CDR2 sequences are SGHTA and FQGNSA. V gave up 4 bases and J gave up 4 bases; unmatched junction bases: 5. Findings and limits, study-wide: Sequencing artifact likely explains a cluster of highly shared sequence variants. One variant, a missense change in DCLRE1C, was linked in a later analysis to TCR beta V- and J-gene trimming. The study listed 164 cytomegalovirus-associated TCR beta chains. Data from an earlier analysis indicated that most TCR beta V segments were productive either about 87% or about 30% of the time.

The PCR used 60 Vbeta and 13 Jbeta primers. The repertoire was sequenced with immunoSEQ multiplex PCR; TCRdb's copy has only in-frame clones and lacks some. The sample contains about 140,000 clones, over 75% of which appear only once. Notes on this clone: The antigen is not known.

This chain connects TRBV7-2 to TRBJ2-7; the match to TRBD2 covers 15 bases. The TCR sequence derives from a man aged 40-49 years in good health and CMV-seronegative. The specimen sequenced was PBMCs. CDR3 residues: CASSSRTSGGAYEQYF. The CDR3 DNA reads TGTGCCAGCAGCTCCCGGACTAGCGGGGGGGCGTACGAGCAGTACTTC.